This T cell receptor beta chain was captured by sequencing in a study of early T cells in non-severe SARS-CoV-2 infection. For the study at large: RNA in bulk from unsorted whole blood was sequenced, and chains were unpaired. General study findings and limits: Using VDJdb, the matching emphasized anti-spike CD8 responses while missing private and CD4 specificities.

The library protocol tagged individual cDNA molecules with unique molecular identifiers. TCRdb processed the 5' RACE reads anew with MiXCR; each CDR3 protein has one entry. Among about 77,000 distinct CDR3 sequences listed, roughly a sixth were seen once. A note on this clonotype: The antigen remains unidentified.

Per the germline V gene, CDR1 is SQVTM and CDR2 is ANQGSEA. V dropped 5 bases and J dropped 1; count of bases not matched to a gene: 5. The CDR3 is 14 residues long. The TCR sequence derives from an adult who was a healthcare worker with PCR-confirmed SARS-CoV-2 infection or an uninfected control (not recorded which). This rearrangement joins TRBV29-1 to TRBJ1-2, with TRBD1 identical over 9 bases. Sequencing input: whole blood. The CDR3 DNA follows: TGCAGCGTTAAAAAGACAGGGGGTAACTATGGCTACACCTTC. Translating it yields CSVKKTGGNYGYTF.